Sequencing of this TCR beta chain was carried out in a study of CD4 and CD8 cells across lung adenocarcinoma regions. Trimming at V came to 3 bases and at J to 5 bases, leaving 5 bases not matched to a gene. Germline values: CDR1 SGDLS, CDR2 YYNGEE. This CDR3 is built from 16 residues. TCRdb processed the PCR reads anew with MiXCR; each CDR3 protein has one entry. The sample has about 10,000 distinct CDR3 sequences, over 35% seen once; the top ten hold about 17%. The source is a female donor with lung adenocarcinoma. The CD4 and CD8 labels of this study may be unreliable. Specimen: CD4+ T cells from the margin of a lung tumor. The rearrangement uses TRBV9 and TRBJ2-1, with 13 nucleotides matching TRBD2. CDR3 sequence reads: CASSGRTSGRNNEQFF. In nucleotides, the CDR3 is TGTGCCAGCAGCGGCAGGACTAGCGGGAGAAACAATGAGCAGTTCTTC. Variable domain in full (rest from reference TRBV9 and TRBJ2-1): DSGVTQTPKHLITATGQRVTLRCSPRSGDLSVYWYQQSLDQGLQFLIQYYNGEERAKGNILERFSAQQFPDLHSELNLSSLELGDSALYFCASSGRTSGRNNEQFFGPGTRLTVL.